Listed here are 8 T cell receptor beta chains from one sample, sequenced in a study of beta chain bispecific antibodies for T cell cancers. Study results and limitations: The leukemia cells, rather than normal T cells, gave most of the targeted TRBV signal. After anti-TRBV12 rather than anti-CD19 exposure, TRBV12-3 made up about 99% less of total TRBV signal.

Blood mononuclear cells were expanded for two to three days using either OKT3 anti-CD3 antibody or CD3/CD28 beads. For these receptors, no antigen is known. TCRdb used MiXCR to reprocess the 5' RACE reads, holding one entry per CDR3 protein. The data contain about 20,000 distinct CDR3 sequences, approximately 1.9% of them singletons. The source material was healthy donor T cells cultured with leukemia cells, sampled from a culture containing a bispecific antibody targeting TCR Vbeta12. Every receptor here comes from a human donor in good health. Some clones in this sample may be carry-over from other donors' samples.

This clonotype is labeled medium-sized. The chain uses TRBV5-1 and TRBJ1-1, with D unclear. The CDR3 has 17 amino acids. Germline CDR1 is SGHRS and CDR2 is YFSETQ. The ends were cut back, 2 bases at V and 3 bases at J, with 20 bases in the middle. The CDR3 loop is CASSFVSLTNGDTEAFF. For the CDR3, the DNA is TGCGCCAGCAGCTTCGTCTCACTCACTAATGGGGACACTGAAGCTTTCTTT.

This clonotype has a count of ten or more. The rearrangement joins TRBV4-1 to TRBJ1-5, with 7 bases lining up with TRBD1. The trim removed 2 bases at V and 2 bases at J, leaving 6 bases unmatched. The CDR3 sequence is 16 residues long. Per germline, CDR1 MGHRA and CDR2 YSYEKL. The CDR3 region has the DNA TGCGCCAGCAGCCAAAGTGACGGACAGGGCAATCAGCCCCAGCATTTT. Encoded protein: CASSQSDGQGNQPQHF.

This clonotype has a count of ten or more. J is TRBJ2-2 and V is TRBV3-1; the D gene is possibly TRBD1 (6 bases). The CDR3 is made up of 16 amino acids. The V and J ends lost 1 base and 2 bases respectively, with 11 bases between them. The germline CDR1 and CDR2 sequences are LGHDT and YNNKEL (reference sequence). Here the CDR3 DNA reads TGTGCCAGCAGCCAAGTAGGGGACACAAACACCGGGGAGCTGTTTTTT. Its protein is CASSQVGDTNTGELFF. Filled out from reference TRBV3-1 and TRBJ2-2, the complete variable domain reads DTAVSQTPKYLVTQMGNDKSIKCEQNLGHDTMYWYKQDSKKFLKIMFSYNNKELIINETVPNRFSPKSPDKAHLNLHINSLELGDSAVYFCASSQVGDTNTGELFFGEGSRLTVL.

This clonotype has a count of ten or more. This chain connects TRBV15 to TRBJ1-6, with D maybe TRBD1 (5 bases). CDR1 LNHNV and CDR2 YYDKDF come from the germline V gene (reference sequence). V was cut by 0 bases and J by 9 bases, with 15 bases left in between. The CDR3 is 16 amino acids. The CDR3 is CATSRDRAGSSSPLHF. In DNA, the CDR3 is TGTGCCACCAGCAGAGATAGAGCAGGGTCGAGTTCACCCCTCCACTTT.

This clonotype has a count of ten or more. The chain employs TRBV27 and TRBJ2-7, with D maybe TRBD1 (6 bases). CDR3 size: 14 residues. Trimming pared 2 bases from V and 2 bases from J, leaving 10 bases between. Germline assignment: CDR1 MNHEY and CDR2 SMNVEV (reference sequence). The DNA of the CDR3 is TGTGCCAGCAGTTTAGGGGCAGGGGCCTACGAGCAGTACTTC. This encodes CASSLGAGAYEQYF.

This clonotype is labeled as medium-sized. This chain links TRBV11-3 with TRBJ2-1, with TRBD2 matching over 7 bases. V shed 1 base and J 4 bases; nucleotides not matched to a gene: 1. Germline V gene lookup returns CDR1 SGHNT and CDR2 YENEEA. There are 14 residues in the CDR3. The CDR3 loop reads CASSLGGSYNEQFF. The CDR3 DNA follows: TGTGCCAGCAGCTTAGGCGGGAGTTACAATGAGCAGTTCTTC.

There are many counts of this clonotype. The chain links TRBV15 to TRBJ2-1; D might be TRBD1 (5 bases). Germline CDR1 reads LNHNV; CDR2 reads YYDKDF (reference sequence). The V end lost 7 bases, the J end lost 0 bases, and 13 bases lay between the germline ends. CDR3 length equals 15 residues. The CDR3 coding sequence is TGTGCCACCACCCAGGGCCTTAGCTCCTACAATGAGCAGTTCTTC. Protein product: CATTQGLSSYNEQFF.

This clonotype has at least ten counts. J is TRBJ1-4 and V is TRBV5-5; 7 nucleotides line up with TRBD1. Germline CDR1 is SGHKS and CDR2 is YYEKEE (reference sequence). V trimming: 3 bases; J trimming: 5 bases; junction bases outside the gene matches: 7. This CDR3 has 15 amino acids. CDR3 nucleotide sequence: TGTGCCAGCAGCTGGAGACAGGGCTTCAATGAAAAACTGTTTTTT. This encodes CASSWRQGFNEKLFF.